These T cell receptor beta chains were read from a single sample in a study of T cell repertoires in cytomegalovirus infection. TCRdb reprocessed the reads via MiXCR and lists one record per CDR3 protein. The sample records approximately 250,000 distinct CDR3 sequences, approximately 22% being singletons. Specimen: CD8+ T cells from PBMCs. The origin of the receptors is a human donor in good health (CMV status not recorded). Some clones in this sample may be carry-over from other donors' samples. CDR3s include the opening cysteine and the closing phenylalanine or tryptophan. The order of the fields is clone size, D gene, J gene, V gene, CDR3 protein, CDR3 DNA. A D gene is named only where the DNA matches it firmly. Only part of the rows carry a size: once, few, many, or a class if the clone is expanded.

clone size: NA; D gene: NA; J gene: TRBJ1-5; V gene: TRBV19; CDR3 protein: CASSLAGRSNQPQHF; CDR3 DNA: TGTGCCAGTAGTTTGGCAGGAAGGAGCAATCAGCCCCAGCATTTT
clone size: NA; D gene: NA; J gene: TRBJ2-3; V gene: TRBV28; CDR3 protein: CASTLVQATDTQYF; CDR3 DNA: TGTGCCAGCACCCTGGTCCAGGCGACAGATACGCAGTATTTT
clone size: few; D gene: NA; J gene: TRBJ2-3; V gene: TRBV29-1; CDR3 protein: CSVNRSGGRTANPTDTQYF; CDR3 DNA: TGCAGCGTTAATAGGTCAGGGGGGCGGACGGCAAACCCCACAGATACGCAGTATTTT
clone size: NA; D gene: TRBD2; J gene: TRBJ2-1; V gene: TRBV20-1; CDR3 protein: CSATSPGTSALYNEQFF; CDR3 DNA: TGCAGTGCCACCTCGCCCGGGACTAGCGCCTTATACAATGAGCAGTTCTTC
clone size: NA; D gene: NA; J gene: TRBJ2-3; V gene: TRBV6-6; CDR3 protein: CASSYAPRLGTDTQYF; CDR3 DNA: TGTGCCAGCAGTTACGCGCCCCGGCTGGGCACAGATACGCAGTATTTT
clone size: many; D gene: TRBD2; J gene: TRBJ2-3; V gene: TRBV7-2; CDR3 protein: CASSYSREGWDTQYF; CDR3 DNA: TGTGCCAGCAGCTACTCACGGGAGGGTTGGGATACGCAGTATTTT
clone size: NA; D gene: TRBD1; J gene: TRBJ2-1; V gene: TRBV20-1; CDR3 protein: CSARGGTGRIKNNEQFF; CDR3 DNA: TGCAGTGCTAGAGGGGGGACAGGGCGTATTAAGAACAATGAGCAGTTCTTC
clone size: NA; D gene: TRBD1; J gene: TRBJ1-2; V gene: TRBV4-2; CDR3 protein: CASSQAGGPGTDCYTF; CDR3 DNA: TGTGCCAGCAGCCAAGCAGGGGGCCCCGGCACGGATTGCTACACCTTC
clone size: NA; D gene: NA; J gene: TRBJ2-1; V gene: TRBV5-6; CDR3 protein: CASIPLEGSSHNEQFF; CDR3 DNA: TGTGCCAGCATCCCCCTGGAGGGGTCTAGCCACAATGAGCAGTTCTTC
clone size: few; D gene: NA; J gene: TRBJ1-2; V gene: TRBV7-9; CDR3 protein: CASSRSDGYTF; CDR3 DNA: TGTGCCAGCAGCCGCTCCGATGGCTACACCTTC
clone size: NA; D gene: NA; J gene: TRBJ1-2; V gene: TRBV14; CDR3 protein: CASSQDRYGYTF; CDR3 DNA: TGTGCCAGCAGCCAAGATCGATATGGCTACACCTTC
clone size: few; D gene: NA; J gene: TRBJ2-3; V gene: TRBV7-8; CDR3 protein: CASSSISWGGAPDTQYF; CDR3 DNA: TGTGCCAGCAGCTCGATTTCCTGGGGGGGCGCCCCAGATACGCAGTATTTT
clone size: NA; D gene: TRBD2; J gene: TRBJ2-5; V gene: TRBV20-1; CDR3 protein: CSAHPAGSRGLGETQYF; CDR3 DNA: TGCAGTGCTCACCCAGCGGGGTCTCGGGGCCTGGGAGAGACCCAGTACTTC
clone size: NA; D gene: TRBD1; J gene: TRBJ1-1; V gene: TRBV7-6; CDR3 protein: CASSLVSGQGYTEAFF; CDR3 DNA: TGTGCCAGCAGCTTAGTGTCGGGACAGGGATACACTGAAGCTTTCTTT
clone size: NA; D gene: NA; J gene: TRBJ2-1; V gene: TRBV5-6; CDR3 protein: CASSPSGRNNEQFF; CDR3 DNA: TGTGCCAGCAGCCCATCCGGCAGGAACAATGAGCAGTTCTTC
clone size: many; D gene: NA; J gene: TRBJ1-1; V gene: TRBV7-8; CDR3 protein: CASSPRPQGNSEAFF; CDR3 DNA: TGTGCCAGCAGCCCTCGACCGCAGGGGAATAGTGAAGCTTTCTTT
clone size: many; D gene: NA; J gene: TRBJ1-1; V gene: TRBV7-2; CDR3 protein: CASSPTGFKAFF; CDR3 DNA: TGTGCCAGCAGCCCCACGGGTTTTAAAGCTTTCTTT
clone size: many; D gene: TRBD2; J gene: TRBJ2-5; V gene: TRBV28; CDR3 protein: CASSTPRTSGQETQYF; CDR3 DNA: TGTGCCAGCAGCACGCCCCGGACTAGCGGCCAAGAGACCCAGTACTTC
clone size: NA; D gene: TRBD2; J gene: TRBJ2-3; V gene: TRBV24-1; CDR3 protein: CATSDPPSGGPDTQYF; CDR3 DNA: TGTGCCACCAGTGATCCTCCTAGCGGGGGCCCAGATACGCAGTATTTT
clone size: many; D gene: NA; J gene: TRBJ2-1; V gene: TRBV7-6; CDR3 protein: CASSRPGPGFNEQFF; CDR3 DNA: TGTGCCAGCAGCAGACCGGGACCGGGTTTTAATGAGCAGTTCTTC
clone size: NA; D gene: NA; J gene: TRBJ2-1; V gene: TRBV12-3/TRBV12-4; CDR3 protein: CANTRANEQFF; CDR3 DNA: TGTGCCAACACACGGGCAAATGAGCAGTTCTTC
clone size: many; D gene: NA; J gene: TRBJ2-7; V gene: TRBV7-8; CDR3 protein: CASSLVSGTSYEQYF; CDR3 DNA: TGTGCCAGCAGCCTGGTGTCAGGGACCTCCTACGAGCAGTACTTC
clone size: NA; D gene: NA; J gene: TRBJ1-5; V gene: TRBV7-9; CDR3 protein: CASSPGKDLGPQHF; CDR3 DNA: TGTGCCAGCAGCCCGGGGAAGGATCTGGGGCCCCAGCATTTT
clone size: NA; D gene: NA; J gene: TRBJ2-5; V gene: TRBV20-1; CDR3 protein: CSARYPVQGGWETQYF; CDR3 DNA: TGCAGTGCTAGGTATCCCGTACAGGGAGGCTGGGAGACCCAGTACTTC
clone size: many; D gene: NA; J gene: TRBJ2-3; V gene: TRBV28; CDR3 protein: CASSLGLTDTQYF; CDR3 DNA: TGTGCCAGCAGTCTCGGATTGACAGATACGCAGTATTTT
clone size: many; D gene: NA; J gene: TRBJ2-5; V gene: TRBV7-8; CDR3 protein: CASSELGWTTVGETQYF; CDR3 DNA: TGTGCCAGCAGCGAGCTGGGGTGGACGACGGTTGGAGAGACCCAGTACTTC
clone size: many; D gene: NA; J gene: TRBJ2-5; V gene: TRBV5-5; CDR3 protein: CASSLSQGSLETQYF; CDR3 DNA: TGTGCCAGCAGCTTGTCGCAGGGGAGTTTGGAGACCCAGTACTTC
clone size: few; D gene: NA; J gene: TRBJ1-2; V gene: TRBV7-9; CDR3 protein: CASSSGPGLGYGYTF; CDR3 DNA: TGTGCCAGCAGCTCTGGTCCCGGGCTGGGCTATGGCTACACCTTC
clone size: NA; D gene: TRBD1; J gene: TRBJ1-5; V gene: TRBV28; CDR3 protein: CASSSLQGNQPQHF; CDR3 DNA: TGTGCCAGCAGCTCCTTACAGGGGAATCAGCCCCAGCATTTT
clone size: NA; D gene: TRBD2; J gene: TRBJ2-7; V gene: TRBV27; CDR3 protein: CASRPNLAGDAYEQYF; CDR3 DNA: TGTGCCAGCAGGCCCAATTTAGCGGGGGACGCCTACGAGCAGTACTTC
clone size: NA; D gene: TRBD1; J gene: TRBJ1-1; V gene: TRBV28; CDR3 protein: CASSFGDRGNTEAFF; CDR3 DNA: TGTGCCAGCAGTTTTGGGGACAGGGGGAACACTGAAGCTTTCTTT
clone size: NA; D gene: NA; J gene: TRBJ2-7; V gene: TRBV15; CDR3 protein: CATSTRVGGYEQYF; CDR3 DNA: TGTGCCACCAGCACCAGGGTGGGTGGGTACGAGCAGTACTTC
clone size: few; D gene: TRBD2; J gene: TRBJ2-7; V gene: TRBV28; CDR3 protein: CASSLRTSGAYEQYF; CDR3 DNA: TGTGCCAGCAGTTTACGGACTAGCGGGGCTTACGAGCAGTACTTC
clone size: many; D gene: TRBD1; J gene: TRBJ1-5; V gene: TRBV20-1; CDR3 protein: CSARGQSSNQPQHF; CDR3 DNA: TGCAGTGCGCGGGGACAGTCGAGCAATCAGCCCCAGCATTTT
clone size: NA; D gene: NA; J gene: TRBJ2-3; V gene: TRBV5-4; CDR3 protein: CASSLADQSNTQYF; CDR3 DNA: TGTGCCAGCAGCTTGGCCGATCAGTCCAATACGCAGTATTTT
clone size: NA; D gene: NA; J gene: TRBJ2-7; V gene: TRBV5-1; CDR3 protein: CASSLGYIDEQYF; CDR3 DNA: TGCGCCAGCAGCTTGGGGTACATTGACGAGCAGTACTTC
clone size: NA; D gene: NA; J gene: TRBJ2-2; V gene: TRBV20-1; CDR3 protein: CSAPTNTGELFF; CDR3 DNA: TGCAGTGCCCCTACAAACACCGGGGAGCTGTTTTTT
clone size: many; D gene: NA; J gene: TRBJ1-1; V gene: TRBV19; CDR3 protein: CASSIGAGRSTEAFF; CDR3 DNA: TGTGCCAGTAGTATTGGGGCAGGTCGATCCACTGAAGCTTTCTTT
clone size: NA; D gene: NA; J gene: TRBJ1-4; V gene: TRBV27; CDR3 protein: CASSLSIEGLHEKLFF; CDR3 DNA: TGTGCCAGCAGTTTATCGATCGAGGGGCTGCATGAAAAACTGTTTTTT